The 7 T cell receptor beta chains presented below share a single source sample, sequenced in a study of cytomegalovirus exposure and HLA in healthy donors. The PCR made use of 60 Vbeta and 13 Jbeta primers. Assay used: immunoSEQ multiplex PCR; TCRdb lists only in-frame clones, some missing. Among about 150,000 clones listed, approximately 80% were seen once. Sequenced material: PBMCs. These receptor sequences come from a man aged 25 to 40 in good health and CMV-seronegative.

V gene TRBV11-3 combines with J gene TRBJ1-1; D remains ambiguous. In germline, CDR1 is SGHNT, CDR2 YENEEA. With 3 bases removed from V and 4 bases from J, the gap between germline ends came to 9 bases. This CDR3 is 13 amino acids long. CDR3 coding DNA: TGTGCCAGCAGCTTCTCTGGAGGCACTGAAGCTTTCTTT. Protein: CASSFSGGTEAFF.

The chain couples TRBV2 to TRBJ2-5; the match to TRBD2 covers 9 bases. CDR3 size: 15 residues. Germline lookup yields CDR1 SNHLY and CDR2 FYNNEI. The trim removed 4 bases at V and 9 bases at J, leaving 12 bases unmatched. The CDR3 DNA reads TGTGCCAGCAGTGCGGGGCTAGCGGGACGAGTGGCCCAGTACTTC. It codes for CASSAGLAGRVAQYF.

This chain links TRBV10-3 with TRBJ2-3; D is uncertain. CDR1 and CDR2 from the germline V gene are ENHRY and SYGVKD. The CDR3 loop spans 15 amino acids. The V and J ends lost 0 bases and 2 bases respectively, with 9 bases between them. The CDR3 loop is CAISESGKDTDTQYF. As DNA, the CDR3 is TGTGCCATCAGTGAGTCGGGCAAAGACACAGATACGCAGTATTTT.

The chain links TRBV2 to TRBJ2-7; 9 nucleotides align to TRBD1. Per the germline V gene, CDR1 is SNHLY and CDR2 is FYNNEI. The CDR3 spans 15 residues. With 3 bases clipped from V and 4 bases from J, the junction kept 7 bases outside the gene matches. The CDR3 sequence is CASSDRDRVRYEQYF. DNA of the CDR3: TGTGCCAGCAGTGATCGGGACAGGGTTAGGTACGAGCAGTACTTC.

This chain links TRBV28 with TRBJ2-1; possibly TRBD2 for D (6 bases). The CDR3 is made up of 13 amino acids. Germline loops: CDR1 MDHEN, CDR2 SYDVKM. Trimming removed 7 bases from V and 6 bases from J, with 13 bases in between. The CDR3, as DNA: TGTGCCAGCAATCCCGGGACTTTCAATGAGCAGTTCTTC. Translation: CASNPGTFNEQFF.

This chain links TRBV5-1 with TRBJ1-3; no clear D. The CDR3 has 16 amino acids. Deletions cut 0 bases from V and 0 bases from J, with 10 bases between. Germline V gene lookup returns CDR1 SGHRS and CDR2 YFSETQ. The CDR3 here is CASSLAGGFSGNTIYF. The CDR3 nucleotides are TGCGCCAGCAGCTTGGCCGGCGGATTCTCTGGAAACACCATATATTTT.

This clone was counted a few times. The rearrangement uses TRBV28 and TRBJ1-1; no reliable D call. V was cut by 7 bases and J by 0 bases, with 6 bases left in between. The CDR3 totals 12 residues. Germline lookup yields CDR1 MDHEN and CDR2 SYDVKM. The CDR3 DNA is TGTGCCAGCATGTCCGTGAACACTGAAGCTTTCTTT. Translated, it gives CASMSVNTEAFF.